This entry lists 24 T cell receptor beta chains sequenced from one sample in a study of cytomegalovirus exposure and HLA in healthy donors. PCR employed 60 Vbeta and 13 Jbeta primers. Produced via immunoSEQ multiplex PCR; TCRdb's table is partial and in-frame only. The sample consists of about 140,000 clones, roughly 79% of them appearing once. The sample was PBMCs. The origin of the receptors is a young man in good health and CMV-seronegative.

The V and J genes are TRBV7-9 and TRBJ2-1, with TRBD1 matching 7 bases. The ends lost 5 bases at V and 9 bases at J; junction bases unmatched: 7. Germline V gene data show CDR1 as SEHNR and CDR2 as FQNEAQ (reference sequence). This CDR3 has 13 amino acids. Here the CDR3 DNA reads TGTGCCAGCAGCCCAAGACAGGGATCTGAGCAGTTCTTC. Its translation: CASSPRQGSEQFF.

The J gene is TRBJ2-7, the V gene TRBV7-3; possible D gene TRBD1, 6 bases. The CDR3 consists of 15 residues. The germline V gene encodes CDR1 SGHTA and CDR2 FQGTGA. V lost 1 base to trimming and J lost 0 bases, with 10 bases between them. The CDR3 loop reads CASSLMQGSSYEQYF. DNA for the CDR3: TGTGCCAGCAGCTTAATGCAGGGGAGCTCCTACGAGCAGTACTTC.

The chain couples TRBV5-1 to TRBJ1-1; a weak D match, TRBD1 (6 bases). This CDR3 has 13 amino acids. V shed 4 bases and J shed 1 base, with 8 bases lying between them. Germline-derived CDR1 and CDR2 are SGHRS and YFSETQ. The CDR3 spells CASSVQGNTEAFF. CDR3 DNA sequence: TGCGCCAGCAGCGTACAGGGGAACACTGAAGCTTTCTTT. Using reference TRBV5-1 and TRBJ1-1 for the parts outside the CDR3, the full variable domain is KAGVTQTPRYLIKTRGQQVTLSCSPISGHRSVSWYQQTPGQGLQFLFEYFSETQRNKGNFPGRFSGRQFSNSRSEMNVSTLELGDSALYLCASSVQGNTEAFFGQGTRLTVV.

Written as DNA, the CDR3 is TGTGCCTGGAGTTACCAAACCCCCCGGTCTTTTAAAGCTTTCTTT. This codes for CAWSYQTPRSFKAFF. The J gene is TRBJ1-1, the V gene TRBV30; D is undetermined. The V and J ends lost 2 bases and 9 bases respectively, with 22 bases between them. The CDR3 consists of 15 residues. CDR1 GTSNPN and CDR2 SVGIG come from the germline V gene (reference sequence).

The DNA of the CDR3 is TGTGCCAGCAGCCAAGTCCGCGGTGGGACAGGGACTAAGACCCAGTACTTC. Translation gives CASSQVRGGTGTKTQYF. This sequence joins TRBV4-2 and TRBJ2-5, with 9 positions matching TRBD1. This CDR3 region has 17 residues. The V gene end was trimmed by 1 base and the J gene end by 6 bases; junction bases not matched to a gene: 12. Germline V gene data show CDR1 as LGHNA and CDR2 as YNFKEQ.

J is TRBJ2-7 and V is TRBV5-1; TRBD2 aligns across 14 bases. Germline CDR1 reads SGHRS; CDR2 reads YFSETQ. With 7 bases clipped from V and 3 bases from J, the junction kept 9 bases outside the gene matches. CDR3 length equals 16 residues. DNA for the CDR3: TGCGCCAGCGGCCCAGGACTAGCGGGGGGTTTCTACGAGCAGTACTTC. Its translation: CASGPGLAGGFYEQYF. The variable domain in full, with the rest retrieved from reference TRBV5-1 and TRBJ2-7, is KAGVTQTPRYLIKTRGQQVTLSCSPISGHRSVSWYQQTPGQGLQFLFEYFSETQRNKGNFPGRFSGRQFSNSRSEMNVSTLELGDSALYLCASGPGLAGGFYEQYFGPGTRLTVT.

This chain links TRBV2 with TRBJ1-1; no firm D call. This CDR3 contains 13 residues. Germline CDR1 and CDR2: SNHLY and FYNNEI. V was trimmed by 10 bases and J by 1 base, leaving 13 bases between them. The CDR3 protein is CATNSQANTEAFF. CDR3 nucleotide sequence: TGTGCCACAAATTCCCAGGCGAACACTGAAGCTTTCTTT.

The V and J genes are TRBV29-1 and TRBJ1-4; 9 nucleotides line up with TRBD1. Germline CDR1 is SQVTM and CDR2 is ANQGSEA. The CDR3 has 18 amino acids. J lost 5 bases, V lost 0 bases, and 13 bases had no gene match. The DNA of the CDR3 is TGCAGCGTTGAAGATCCGGGGACAGGGAGTCGGAGAAATGAAAAACTGTTTTTT. Translating it yields CSVEDPGTGSRRNEKLFF.

This chain links TRBV15 with TRBJ2-3, with 8 bases identical to TRBD1. V trimming: 5 bases; J trimming: 9 bases; junction bases outside the gene matches: 4. The CDR3 has 12 residues. Germline loops: CDR1 LNHNV, CDR2 YYDKDF (reference sequence). CDR3 bases: TGTGCCACCAGCTTGCGGGACAGGACGCAGTATTTT. This codes for CATSLRDRTQYF.

This clone was seen just once. The V call is TRBV6-5, the J call TRBJ1-4, with TRBD1 matching 7 bases. Germline V gives CDR1 MNHEY, CDR2 SVGAGI. The CDR3 has 16 amino acids. V shed 0 bases, J shed 3 bases, and the junction held 4 bases outside the gene matches. The CDR3 is CASSYSGQDSNEKLFF. The CDR3 DNA reads TGTGCCAGCAGTTACTCCGGACAGGACTCTAATGAAAAACTGTTTTTT.

In this sample, this clone turned up a few times. This chain joins TRBV7-3 and TRBJ2-3; no clear D gene. V was clipped by 5 bases and J by 4 bases, with 7 bases between them. Germline V lookup: CDR1 SGHTA, CDR2 FQGTGA. The CDR3 contains 12 residues. The DNA for the CDR3 is TGTGCCAGCAGCGACCGGGCAGATACGCAGTATTTT. It encodes CASSDRADTQYF.

This clone has a count of ten or more. CDR3 in DNA: TGCGCCAGCAGCTTGGGTGGGACTAGCGTTTTGGGTGAGCAGTTCTTC. It translates to CASSLGGTSVLGEQFF. The chain combines TRBV5-1 with TRBJ2-1, with 10 bases matching TRBD2. The CDR3 extends over 16 amino acids. Germline-derived CDR1 and CDR2 are SGHRS and YFSETQ. V was pared by 0 bases and J by 9 bases, with 9 bases of the junction left unmatched.

V and J are TRBV9 and TRBJ2-1; 11 bases line up with TRBD1. The V and J ends lost 3 bases and 2 bases, in that order; junction bases with no gene match: 7. This CDR3 spans 17 amino acids. Germline V lookup: CDR1 SGDLS, CDR2 YYNGEE. CDR3 protein: CASSESRDRGAYNEQFF. In nucleotides, the CDR3 is TGTGCCAGCAGCGAATCGCGGGACAGGGGGGCCTACAATGAGCAGTTCTTC.

The chain joins TRBV27 to TRBJ1-1; the D gene is possibly TRBD1 (5 bases). Per germline, CDR1 MNHEY and CDR2 SMNVEV (reference sequence). With 0 bases removed from V and 10 bases from J, the gap between germline ends came to 12 bases. The CDR3 length is 13 residues. The CDR3 DNA reads TGTGCCAGCAGTTTATCGCCCCCTCAGGGAGCTTTCTTT. This gives the protein CASSLSPPQGAFF.

The gene calls are TRBV7-9 and TRBJ1-3; TRBD1 is a possible D gene (5 bases). The CDR3 loop spans 16 amino acids. Per germline, CDR1 SEHNR and CDR2 FQNEAQ (reference sequence). With 4 bases removed from V and 0 bases from J, the gap between germline ends came to 13 bases. Here the CDR3 DNA reads TGTGCCAGCAGCTCCCTAGGAGGGGCCTCTGGAAACACCATATATTTT. The encoded protein is CASSSLGGASGNTIYF.

The V and J genes are TRBV7-6 and TRBJ2-7; possibly TRBD1 for D (5 bases). The CDR3 spans 14 residues. The germline gives CDR1 SGHVS, CDR2 FNYEAQ. V gave up 1 base and J gave up 3 bases, with 10 bases separating them. The CDR3 here is CASSLDPQGYEQYF. The CDR3 DNA is TGTGCCAGCAGCTTAGACCCTCAGGGCTACGAGCAGTACTTC.

The rearrangement links TRBV10-1 to TRBJ1-6, with 10 positions matching TRBD1. V lost 3 bases and J lost 4; bases outside the gene matches: 6. This CDR3 comprises 17 residues. Per germline, CDR1 WNHNN and CDR2 SYGVQD (reference sequence). CDR3 region: CASSDYGTGAYNSPLHF. The CDR3, as DNA: TGCGCCAGCAGTGATTATGGGACAGGGGCATATAATTCACCCCTCCACTTT.

The chain is built from TRBV5-4 and TRBJ2-7; 7 bases agree with TRBD1. Germline CDR1 is SGHNT and CDR2 is YYREEE (reference sequence). Trimming at V came to 4 bases and at J to 9 bases, leaving 7 bases not matched to a gene. The CDR3 is 12 residues long. CDR3 loop: CASSPSQGRQYF. In nucleotides, the CDR3 is TGTGCCAGCAGCCCCTCACAGGGGAGGCAGTACTTC.

V gene TRBV5-5 combines with J gene TRBJ2-2; 7 nucleotides align to TRBD2. The CDR3 totals 15 residues. Germline assignment: CDR1 SGHKS and CDR2 YYEKEE (reference sequence). Unmatched junction bases numbered 5, after V lost 0 bases and J lost 6 bases. CDR3 sequence (DNA): TGTGCCAGCAGCTTGGAAGGACTAGTATCCGGGGAGCTGTTTTTT. The encoded protein is CASSLEGLVSGELFF.

The V and J genes are TRBV29-1 and TRBJ2-1, with 8 bases lining up with TRBD1. Trimming at V came to 5 bases and at J to 2 bases, leaving 8 bases not matched to a gene. In germline, CDR1 is SQVTM, CDR2 ANQGSEA. This CDR3 comprises 15 residues. The CDR3 region has the DNA TGCAGCGTTACCGGGACAGGAGAGGCCTACAATGAGCAGTTCTTC. Protein product: CSVTGTGEAYNEQFF.

V and J are TRBV29-1 and TRBJ2-5, with 11 bases matching TRBD1. Germline loops: CDR1 SQVTM, CDR2 ANQGSEA. CDR3 length: 16 amino acids. The ends lost 0 bases at V and 6 bases at J; junction bases unmatched: 9. The CDR3 region is CSVEDPLDRGLQTQYF. CDR3 sequence (DNA): TGCAGCGTTGAAGACCCTCTGGACAGGGGGCTTCAGACCCAGTACTTC.

CDR3 nucleotide sequence: TGTGCCAGCAGTGAAGTGCCGGACAGAACCTACGAGCAGTACTTC. This translates into CASSEVPDRTYEQYF. The rearrangement joins TRBV2 to TRBJ2-7; D perhaps matches TRBD1 (6 bases). Trimming pared 1 base from V and 2 bases from J, leaving 12 bases between. Germline V lookup: CDR1 SNHLY, CDR2 FYNNEI. CDR3 length: 15 amino acids.

To note about this clone: Sequence at one end of the junction differs from germline and may be a read error. The chain carries TRBV7-9 and TRBJ2-3; tentative D call: TRBD2 (6 bases). The CDR3 totals 12 residues. Looked up from germline, CDR1 is SEHNR and CDR2 is FQNEAQ (reference sequence). CDR3 in DNA: TGTTCCAGCAGCTTAGGAGGGGATACGCAGTATTTT. Translating it yields CSSSLGGDTQYF. The full variable domain, in which reference TRBV7-9 and TRBJ2-3 provide the parts outside the CDR3, is DTGVSQNPRHKITKRGQNVTFRCDPISEHNRLYWYRQTLGQGPEFLTYFQNEAQLEKSRLLSDRFSAERPKGSFSTLEIQRTEQGDSAMYLCSSSLGGDTQYFGPGTRLTVL.

The chain couples TRBV4-3 to TRBJ1-5, with unresolved D. Germline values: CDR1 LGHNA, CDR2 YSLEER. V lost 2 bases and J 4 bases, leaving 15 bases between the germline ends. The CDR3 spans 16 residues. CDR3 sequence: CASSQYLRGFNQPQHF. The CDR3, as DNA: TGCGCCAGCAGCCAATATTTACGGGGATTTAATCAGCCCCAGCATTTT.